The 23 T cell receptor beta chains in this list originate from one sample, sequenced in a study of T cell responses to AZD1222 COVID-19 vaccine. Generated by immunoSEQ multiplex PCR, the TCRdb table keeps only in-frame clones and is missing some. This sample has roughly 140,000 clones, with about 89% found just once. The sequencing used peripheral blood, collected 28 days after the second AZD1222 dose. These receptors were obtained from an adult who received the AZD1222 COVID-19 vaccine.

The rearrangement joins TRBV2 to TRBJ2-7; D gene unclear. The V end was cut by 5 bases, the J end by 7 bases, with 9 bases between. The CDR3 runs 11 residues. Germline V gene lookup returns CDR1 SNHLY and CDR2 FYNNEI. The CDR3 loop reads CASSFSSEQYF. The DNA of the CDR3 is TGTGCCAGCAGTTTCTCTTCAGAGCAGTACTTC.

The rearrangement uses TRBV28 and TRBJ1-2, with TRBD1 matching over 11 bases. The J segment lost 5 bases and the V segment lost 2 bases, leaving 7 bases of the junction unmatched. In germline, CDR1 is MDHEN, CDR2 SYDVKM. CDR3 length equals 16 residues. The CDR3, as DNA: TGTGCCAGCAGTTTAGGACGGACAGGGGGCGTATATGGCTACACCTTC. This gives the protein CASSLGRTGGVYGYTF.

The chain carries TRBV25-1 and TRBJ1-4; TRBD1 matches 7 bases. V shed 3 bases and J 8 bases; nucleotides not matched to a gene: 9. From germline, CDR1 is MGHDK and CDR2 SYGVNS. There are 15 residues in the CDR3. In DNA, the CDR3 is TGTGCCAGCAGTGATAGGAGGGGGCGAGGGGAAAAACTGTTTTTT. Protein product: CASSDRRGRGEKLFF.

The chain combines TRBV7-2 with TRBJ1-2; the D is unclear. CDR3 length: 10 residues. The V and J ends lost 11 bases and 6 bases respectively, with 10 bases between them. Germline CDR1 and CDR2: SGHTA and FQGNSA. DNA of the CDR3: TGTGCCTTCCCGGTCAATGGCTACACCTTC. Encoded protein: CAFPVNGYTF.

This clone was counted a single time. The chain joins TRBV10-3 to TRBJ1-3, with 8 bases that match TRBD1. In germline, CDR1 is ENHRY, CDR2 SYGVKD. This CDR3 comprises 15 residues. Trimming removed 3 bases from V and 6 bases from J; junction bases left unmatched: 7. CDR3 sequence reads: CAISDAQGAINTIYF. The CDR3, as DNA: TGTGCCATCAGTGACGCGCAGGGGGCTATAAACACCATATATTTT.

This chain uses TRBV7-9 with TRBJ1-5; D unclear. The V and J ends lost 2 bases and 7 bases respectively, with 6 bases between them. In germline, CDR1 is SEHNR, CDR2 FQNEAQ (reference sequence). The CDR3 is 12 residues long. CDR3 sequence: CASSLNNQPQHF. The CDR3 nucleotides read TGTGCCAGCAGCTTAAACAACCAGCCCCAGCATTTT.

CDR3 region: CASSIDRGISYEQYF. DNA for the CDR3: TGTGCCAGCAGCATAGACAGGGGTATCTCCTACGAGCAGTACTTC. The V gene is TRBV13, the J gene TRBJ2-7; 8 positions agree with TRBD1. V lost 5 bases, J lost 0 bases, and 6 bases stayed unmatched. The germline CDR1 and CDR2 sequences are PRHDT and FYEKMQ (reference sequence). This CDR3 has 15 amino acids. Full variable domain (rest looked up from reference TRBV13 and TRBJ2-7): AAGVIQSPRHLIKEKRETATLKCYPIPRHDTVYWYQQGPGQDPQFLISFYEKMQSDKGSIPDRFSAQQFSDYHSELNMSSLELGDSALYFCASSIDRGISYEQYFGPGTRLTVT.

The CDR3 sequence: CASSMWNKADSPLHF. DNA of the CDR3: TGTGCCAGTAGTATGTGGAATAAAGCGGATTCACCCCTCCACTTT. J is TRBJ1-6 and V is TRBV19; unclear D gene. The CDR3 has 15 amino acids. V lost 3 bases and J 8 bases, leaving 14 bases between the germline ends. Germline V gene lookup returns CDR1 LNHDA and CDR2 SQIVND (reference sequence).

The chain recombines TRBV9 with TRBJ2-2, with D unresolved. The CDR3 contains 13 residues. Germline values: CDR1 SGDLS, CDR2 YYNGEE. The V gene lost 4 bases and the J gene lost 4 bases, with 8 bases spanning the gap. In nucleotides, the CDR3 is TGTGCCAGCAGCTTGCGTAGCACCGGGGAGCTGTTTTTT. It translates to CASSLRSTGELFF.

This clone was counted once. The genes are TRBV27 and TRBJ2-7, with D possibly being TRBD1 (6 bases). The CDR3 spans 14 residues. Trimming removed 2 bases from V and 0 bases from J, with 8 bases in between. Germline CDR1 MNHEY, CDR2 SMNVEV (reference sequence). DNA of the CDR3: TGTGCCAGCAGTTTACAGGGGTTCTCCTACGAGCAGTACTTC. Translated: CASSLQGFSYEQYF.

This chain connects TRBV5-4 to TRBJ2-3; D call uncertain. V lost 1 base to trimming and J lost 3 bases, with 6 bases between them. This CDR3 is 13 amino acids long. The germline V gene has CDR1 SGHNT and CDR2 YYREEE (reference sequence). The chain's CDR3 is CASSLWGTDTQYF. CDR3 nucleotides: TGTGCCAGCAGCTTGTGGGGAACAGATACGCAGTATTTT.

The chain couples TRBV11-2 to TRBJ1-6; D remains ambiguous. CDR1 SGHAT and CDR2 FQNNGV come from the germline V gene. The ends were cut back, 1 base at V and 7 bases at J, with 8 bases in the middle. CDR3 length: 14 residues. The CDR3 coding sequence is TGTGCCAGCAGCTTAGTGGGCAGAAATTCACCCCTCCACTTT. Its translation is CASSLVGRNSPLHF. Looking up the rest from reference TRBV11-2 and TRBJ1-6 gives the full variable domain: EAGVAQSPRYKIIEKRQSVAFWCNPISGHATLYWYQQILGQGPKLLIQFQNNGVVDDSQLPKDRFSAERLKGVDSTLKIQPAKLEDSAVYLCASSLVGRNSPLHFGNGTRLTVT.

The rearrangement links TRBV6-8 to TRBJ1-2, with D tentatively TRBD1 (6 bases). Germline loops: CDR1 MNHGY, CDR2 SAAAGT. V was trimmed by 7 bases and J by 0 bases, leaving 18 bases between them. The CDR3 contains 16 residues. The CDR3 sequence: CASTPSGGRANYGYTF. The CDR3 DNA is TGTGCCAGCACTCCCTCGGGGGGCAGGGCTAACTATGGCTACACCTTC.

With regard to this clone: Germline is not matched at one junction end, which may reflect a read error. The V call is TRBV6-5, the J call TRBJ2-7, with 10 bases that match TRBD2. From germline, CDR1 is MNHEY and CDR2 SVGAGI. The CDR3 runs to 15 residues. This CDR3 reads CASSYELAGYYGQYF. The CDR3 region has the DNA TGTGCCAGCAGTTACGAACTAGCGGGATATTACGGGCAGTACTTC.

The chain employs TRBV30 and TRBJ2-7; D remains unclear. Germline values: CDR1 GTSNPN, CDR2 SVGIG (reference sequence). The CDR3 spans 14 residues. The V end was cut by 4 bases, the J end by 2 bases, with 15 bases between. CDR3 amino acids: CAWTPGSSPYEQYF. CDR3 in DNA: TGTGCCTGGACCCCGGGTAGCAGTCCCTACGAGCAGTACTTC.

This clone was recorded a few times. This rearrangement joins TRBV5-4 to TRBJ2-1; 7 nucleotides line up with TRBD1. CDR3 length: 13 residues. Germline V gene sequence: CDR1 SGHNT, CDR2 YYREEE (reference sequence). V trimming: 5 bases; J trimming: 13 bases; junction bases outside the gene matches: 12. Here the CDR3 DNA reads TGTGCCAGCAGTAATCCGGACAGGCGTTTTCAGTTCTTC. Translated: CASSNPDRRFQFF.

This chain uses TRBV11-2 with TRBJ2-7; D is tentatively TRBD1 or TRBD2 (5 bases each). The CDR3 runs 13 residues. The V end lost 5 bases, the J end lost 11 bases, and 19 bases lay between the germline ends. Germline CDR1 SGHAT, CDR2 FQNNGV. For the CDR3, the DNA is TGTGCCAGCAGCCCAGACCTCGTTGGGACGGAGTACTTC. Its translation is CASSPDLVGTEYF.

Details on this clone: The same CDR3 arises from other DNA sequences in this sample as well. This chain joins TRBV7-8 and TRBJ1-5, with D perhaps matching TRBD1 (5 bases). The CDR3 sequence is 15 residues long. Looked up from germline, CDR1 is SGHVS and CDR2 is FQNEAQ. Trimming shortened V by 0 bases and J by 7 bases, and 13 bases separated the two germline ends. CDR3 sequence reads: CASSLAVGRDQPQHF. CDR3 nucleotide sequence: TGTGCCAGCAGCTTAGCTGTAGGGAGGGACCAGCCCCAGCATTTT. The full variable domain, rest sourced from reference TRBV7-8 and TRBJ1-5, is GAGVSQSPRYKVAKRGQDVALRCDPISGHVSLFWYQQALGQGPEFLTYFQNEAQLDKSGLPSDRFFAERPEGSVSTLKIQRTQQEDSAVYLCASSLAVGRDQPQHFGDGTRLSIL.

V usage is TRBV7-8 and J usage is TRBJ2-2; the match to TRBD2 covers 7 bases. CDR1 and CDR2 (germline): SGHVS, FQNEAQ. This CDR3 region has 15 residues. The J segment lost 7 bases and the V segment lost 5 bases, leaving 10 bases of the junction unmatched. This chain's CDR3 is CASSPGLEYDGELFF. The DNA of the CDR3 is TGTGCCAGCAGCCCAGGACTAGAGTATGACGGGGAGCTGTTTTTT.

In nucleotides, the CDR3 is TGTGCCAGCAGTTCTGGGACAATAATTGCCCAGCCCCAGCATTTT. It yields the protein CASSSGTIIAQPQHF. V gene TRBV28 combines with J gene TRBJ1-5; maybe TRBD1 (6 bases). Germline assignment: CDR1 MDHEN and CDR2 SYDVKM. The CDR3 sequence is 15 residues long. V was trimmed by 4 bases and J by 7 bases, leaving 17 bases between them.

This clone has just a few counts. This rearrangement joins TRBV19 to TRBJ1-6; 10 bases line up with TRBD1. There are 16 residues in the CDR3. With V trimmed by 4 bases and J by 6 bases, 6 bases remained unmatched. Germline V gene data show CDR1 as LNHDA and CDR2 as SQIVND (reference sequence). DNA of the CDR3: TGTGCCAGTAGTAAATTCCGGGACAGGGGTAATTCACCCCTCCACTTT. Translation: CASSKFRDRGNSPLHF.

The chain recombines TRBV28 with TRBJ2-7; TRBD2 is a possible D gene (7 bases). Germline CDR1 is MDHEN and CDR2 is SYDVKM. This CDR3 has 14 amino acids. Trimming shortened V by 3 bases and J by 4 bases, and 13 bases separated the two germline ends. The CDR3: CASSLAGARYEQYF. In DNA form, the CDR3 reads TGTGCCAGCAGTTTGGCGGGGGCGCGTTACGAGCAGTACTTC.

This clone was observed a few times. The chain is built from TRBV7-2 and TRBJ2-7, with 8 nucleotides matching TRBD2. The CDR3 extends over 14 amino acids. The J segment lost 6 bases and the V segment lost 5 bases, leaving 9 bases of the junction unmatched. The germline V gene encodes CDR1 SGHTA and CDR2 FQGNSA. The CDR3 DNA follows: TGTGCCAGCAGCCCCGGACTAGCTCCCAGCGAGCAGTACTTC. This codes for CASSPGLAPSEQYF.